The 18 T cell receptor beta chains in this list originate from one sample, sequenced in a study of cytomegalovirus exposure and HLA in healthy donors. Method: immunoSEQ multiplex PCR; TCRdb's copy keeps in-frame clones and lacks some. This sample has tens of thousands of clones, with approximately 96% found just once. The sample consisted of PBMCs. The receptors were gathered from a man between 18 and 35 years old in good health and CMV-seronegative.

The chain recombines TRBV28 with TRBJ1-1; TRBD1 agrees at 7 bases. The ends lost 6 bases at V and 7 bases at J; junction bases unmatched: 5. This CDR3 is built from 12 residues. CDR1 is MDHEN and CDR2 is SYDVKM in the germline V gene. The CDR3 DNA reads as TGTGCCAGCAGGCCACAGGGGTATGAAGCTTTCTTT. It specifies CASRPQGYEAFF.

V is TRBV19 and J is TRBJ2-1; 7 bases line up with TRBD2. The ends lost 3 bases at V and 8 bases at J; junction bases unmatched: 7. This CDR3 has 14 amino acids. Germline V CDR1 and CDR2: LNHDA, SQIVND (reference sequence). The CDR3 DNA reads as TGTGCCAGTAGTATTGGCGGGAGATTCGATGAGCAGTTCTTC. Its translation: CASSIGGRFDEQFF.

V and J are TRBV9 and TRBJ1-2; the D gene is possibly TRBD1 (5 bases). CDR3 size: 15 residues. Germline V gene data show CDR1 as SGDLS and CDR2 as YYNGEE. Trimming removed 3 bases at V and 6 bases at J, with 18 bases between. The CDR3 region has the DNA TGTGCCAGCAGCGCCGACCCTTGGGGGACTAATGGCTACACCTTC. Translation: CASSADPWGTNGYTF. The full variable domain, in which reference TRBV9 and TRBJ1-2 provide the parts outside the CDR3, is DSGVTQTPKHLITATGQRVTLRCSPRSGDLSVYWYQQSLDQGLQFLIQYYNGEERAKGNILERFSAQQFPDLHSELNLSSLELGDSALYFCASSADPWGTNGYTFGSGTRLTVV.

The chain combines TRBV5-1 with TRBJ1-1, with D possibly being TRBD1 (5 bases). Deletions cut 3 bases from V and 5 bases from J, with 20 bases between. Germline-derived CDR1 and CDR2 are SGHRS and YFSETQ. The CDR3 runs to 16 residues. The CDR3 nucleotides read TGCGCCAGCAGCTCCCCTTCTCAGCCTACAGGAACTGAAGCTTTCTTT. Its protein is CASSSPSQPTGTEAFF.

V is TRBV19 and J is TRBJ2-3, with D possibly TRBD1 on 6 matching bases. Trimming left V 6 bases short and J 7 bases short, with 11 bases between. The germline V gene has CDR1 LNHDA and CDR2 SQIVND (reference sequence). This CDR3 comprises 12 residues. The CDR3 region has the DNA TGTGCCAGTAGCGACAGGACTTATACGCAGTATTTT. Its translation is CASSDRTYTQYF. The variable domain in full, completed from reference TRBV19 and TRBJ2-3, reads DGGITQSPKYLFRKEGQNVTLSCEQNLNHDAMYWYRQDPGQGLRLIYYSQIVNDFQKGDIAEGYSVSREKKESFPLTVTSAQKNPTAFYLCASSDRTYTQYFGPGTRLTVL.

The genes are TRBV5-4 and TRBJ2-1; 8 positions match TRBD2. The CDR3 extends over 14 amino acids. The ends lost 0 bases at V and 8 bases at J; junction bases unmatched: 4. Looked up from germline, CDR1 is SGHNT and CDR2 is YYREEE (reference sequence). CDR3 in amino acids: CASSLGGRRDEQFF. The CDR3 DNA reads TGTGCCAGCAGCTTGGGCGGGAGGCGGGATGAGCAGTTCTTC.

This clone was detected once. The chain has TRBV5-5 and TRBJ1-4, with a weak D call TRBD1 (5 bases). This CDR3 comprises 16 residues. V was clipped by 2 bases and J by 0 bases, with 11 bases between them. The germline CDR1 and CDR2 sequences are SGHKS and YYEKEE (reference sequence). CDR3 residues: CASSFRTSPTNEKLFF. The CDR3 DNA reads TGTGCCAGCAGCTTTAGGACATCTCCAACTAATGAAAAACTGTTTTTT.

The chain joins TRBV5-4 to TRBJ1-2; TRBD1 matches at 9 bases. CDR1 and CDR2 (germline): SGHNT, YYREEE (reference sequence). Losses at the gene ends were 0 bases for V and 14 bases for J; bases not matched to a gene: 17. This CDR3 region has 16 residues. CDR3 in amino acids: CASSLAGGQGYMAGTF. The CDR3 nucleotides are TGTGCCAGCAGCTTGGCGGGGGGACAGGGTTATATGGCTGGTACCTTC.

The V call is TRBV30, the J call TRBJ1-1, with 10 nucleotides matching TRBD1. With V trimmed by 5 bases and J by 2 bases, 8 bases remained unmatched. Germline CDR1 is GTSNPN and CDR2 is SVGIG (reference sequence). CDR3 length equals 15 residues. CDR3 sequence: CAWDDRGPLNTEAFF. CDR3 in DNA: TGTGCCTGGGACGACAGGGGGCCCTTAAACACTGAAGCTTTCTTT.

This sequence joins TRBV11-3 and TRBJ2-3; 7 nucleotides match TRBD2. The V gene's germline CDR1 is SGHNT and CDR2 YENEEA. V dropped 1 base and J dropped 6; count of bases not matched to a gene: 7. The CDR3 contains 15 residues. CDR3 DNA sequence: TGTGCCAGCAGCTTAGGGGCGGGAGTATCGGATACGCAGTATTTT. Encoded protein: CASSLGAGVSDTQYF.

The J gene is TRBJ1-1, the V gene TRBV29-1, with a tentative D call TRBD1 (5 bases). Between the trimmed V and J ends, which lost 5 bases and 1 base, there was a span of 8 bases. Germline lookup yields CDR1 SQVTM and CDR2 ANQGSEA. The CDR3 has 12 residues. The CDR3 sequence: CSVSRENTEAFF. The DNA of the CDR3 is TGCAGCGTTTCCAGGGAGAACACTGAAGCTTTCTTT.

The rearrangement links TRBV2 to TRBJ1-2; possible D gene TRBD1, 6 bases. Trimming pared 9 bases from V and 1 base from J, leaving 15 bases between. Germline V gene sequence: CDR1 SNHLY, CDR2 FYNNEI. The length of the CDR3 is 14 residues. The CDR3: CASLRRQDNYGYTF. As DNA, the CDR3 is TGTGCCAGTCTTCGTCGACAGGATAACTATGGCTACACCTTC.

The chain uses TRBV14 and TRBJ2-1, with D maybe TRBD2 (6 bases). The CDR3 consists of 15 residues. The ends were cut back, 1 base at V and 1 base at J, with 8 bases in the middle. Germline lookup yields CDR1 SGHDN and CDR2 FVKESK. CDR3 residues: CASSQAGTSYNEQFF. The CDR3 region has the DNA TGTGCCAGCAGCCAAGCCGGGACTTCCTACAATGAGCAGTTCTTC.

With regard to this clone: In the same sample, other DNA sequences code for this CDR3. The chain has TRBV30 and TRBJ1-4, with TRBD1 identical over 8 bases. The CDR3 is made up of 13 amino acids. J lost 5 bases, V lost 5 bases, and 4 bases had no gene match. The germline V gene encodes CDR1 GTSNPN and CDR2 SVGIG (reference sequence). The CDR3 sequence: CAWDRGGNEKLFF. CDR3 DNA sequence: TGTGCCTGGGACAGGGGAGGGAATGAAAAACTGTTTTTT.

This rearrangement joins TRBV7-8 to TRBJ2-1; the match to TRBD2 covers 7 bases. V shed 8 bases, J shed 1 base, and the junction held 5 bases outside the gene matches. In germline, CDR1 is SGHVS, CDR2 FQNEAQ. The CDR3 contains 14 residues. The CDR3 DNA reads TGTGCCAGCGCGAGGGACTATTCCTACAATGAGCAGTTCTTC. Translation: CASARDYSYNEQFF.

The chain recombines TRBV5-6 with TRBJ2-3; D is undetermined. Trimming shortened V by 4 bases and J by 3 bases, and 9 bases separated the two germline ends. The length of the CDR3 is 13 residues. Per germline, CDR1 SGHDT and CDR2 YYEEEE. The CDR3 spells CASSPSQTDTQYF. The CDR3, as DNA: TGTGCCAGCAGCCCGAGCCAAACAGATACGCAGTATTTT.

The gene calls are TRBV28 and TRBJ2-7, with 10 bases that match TRBD1. This CDR3 is 18 amino acids long. V was clipped by 6 bases and J by 0 bases; unmatched bases: 14. The germline V gene encodes CDR1 MDHEN and CDR2 SYDVKM. The DNA for the CDR3 is TGTGCCAGCAGCCTCAAGGGCGGGACAGGGGTTATCTCCTACGAGCAGTACTTC. Its protein is CASSLKGGTGVISYEQYF.

This chain links TRBV19 with TRBJ2-1; 15 bases are a match to TRBD2. The CDR3 has 19 amino acids. The V gene's germline CDR1 is LNHDA and CDR2 SQIVND (reference sequence). After removal of 0 bases from V and 6 bases from J, the junction contained 9 bases not matched to a gene. The CDR3 here is CASSIEGTSGRPTTNEQFF. The CDR3 DNA follows: TGTGCCAGTAGTATAGAAGGGACTAGCGGGAGGCCGACGACCAATGAGCAGTTCTTC.